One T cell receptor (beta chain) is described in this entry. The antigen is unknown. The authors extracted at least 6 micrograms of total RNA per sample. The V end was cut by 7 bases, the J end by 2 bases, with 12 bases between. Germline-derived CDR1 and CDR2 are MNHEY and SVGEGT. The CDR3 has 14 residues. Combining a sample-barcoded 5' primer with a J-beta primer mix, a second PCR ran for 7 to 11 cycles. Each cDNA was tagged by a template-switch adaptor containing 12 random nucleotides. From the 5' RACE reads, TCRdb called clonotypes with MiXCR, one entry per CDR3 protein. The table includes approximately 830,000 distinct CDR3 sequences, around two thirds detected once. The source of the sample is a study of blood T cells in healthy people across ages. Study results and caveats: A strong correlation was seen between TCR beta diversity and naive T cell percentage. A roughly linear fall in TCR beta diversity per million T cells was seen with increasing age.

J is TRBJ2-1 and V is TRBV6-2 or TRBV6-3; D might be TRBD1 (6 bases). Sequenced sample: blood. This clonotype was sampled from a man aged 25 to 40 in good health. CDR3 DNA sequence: TGTGCCAGCACCCGGGACAACCCCTACAATGAGCAGTTCTTC. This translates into CASTRDNPYNEQFF.